These 30 T cell receptor beta chains were all obtained from the same sample, sequenced in a study of T cells in Graves' hyperthyroidism and ophthalmopathy. Template material for amplifying TCR beta CDR3 regions consisted of RNA transcripts. With the HTBI primer set, the TCR CDR3 went through a first round of RT-PCR. A single record per CDR3 protein comes from TCRdb applying MiXCR to the multiplex PCR reads. Counted here are more than 50,000 distinct CDR3 sequences, 53% occurring once; the ten biggest clones make up approximately 3.3%. Sequencing used blood. The receptor source for this set is a woman aged 60-75 years with Graves' ophthalmopathy.

This clonotype is classed as medium-sized. The chain couples TRBV20-1 to TRBJ2-7; D possibly corresponds to TRBD1 (5 bases). Trimming took off 0 bases at V and 3 bases at J, with 9 bases between the two ends. The germline CDR1 and CDR2 sequences are DFQATT and SNEGSKA (reference sequence). The CDR3 runs 13 residues. The CDR3 reads CSARDRRDYEQYF. CDR3 DNA: TGCAGTGCTAGAGATCGCAGGGACTACGAGCAGTACTTC.

The V gene is TRBV7-9, the J gene TRBJ2-5; D is undetermined. The germline V gene encodes CDR1 SEHNR and CDR2 FQNEAQ (reference sequence). The CDR3 has 11 residues. V lost 7 bases to trimming and J lost 2 bases, with 5 bases between them. Here the CDR3 reads CASTPQETQYF. In DNA, the CDR3 is TGTGCCAGCACCCCACAAGAGACCCAGTACTTC. The entire variable domain, with the rest obtained from reference TRBV7-9 and TRBJ2-5, is as follows: DTGVSQNPRHKITKRGQNVTFRCDPISEHNRLYWYRQTLGQGPEFLTYFQNEAQLEKSRLLSDRFSAERPKGSFSTLEIQRTEQGDSAMYLCASTPQETQYFGPGTRLLVL.

In this sample, this clonotype turned up many times. DNA of the CDR3: TGCAGTGCTAGAGATCCTCGAGGGACAGTGAACACCGGGGAGCTGTTTTTT. Amino acid sequence: CSARDPRGTVNTGELFF. The chain has TRBV20-1 and TRBJ2-2, with 7 bases that match TRBD1. The CDR3 has 17 amino acids. V was clipped by 0 bases and J by 1 base; unmatched bases: 8. CDR1 and CDR2 from the germline V gene are DFQATT and SNEGSKA (reference sequence).

This chain joins TRBV2 and TRBJ1-1; 8 bases agree with TRBD1. This CDR3 region has 14 residues. The germline V gene has CDR1 SNHLY and CDR2 FYNNEI. The V segment lost 6 bases and the J segment 1 base; nucleotides outside the gene matches: 4. The CDR3 loop reads CASRADRGNTEAFF. In DNA form, the CDR3 reads TGTGCCAGCAGGGCCGACAGGGGGAACACTGAAGCTTTCTTT.

Ten or more counts support this clonotype. This sequence joins TRBV20-1 and TRBJ2-3, with 10 bases aligning to TRBD2. The CDR3 covers 16 residues. The V gene end was trimmed by 6 bases and the J gene end by 6 bases; junction bases not matched to a gene: 15. Germline V CDR1 and CDR2: DFQATT, SNEGSKA (reference sequence). CDR3 region: CSAAGLATRGEDTQYF. As DNA, the CDR3 is TGCAGTGCGGCGGGACTAGCGACCCGGGGAGAGGATACGCAGTATTTT.

V and J are TRBV7-2 and TRBJ2-3, with 12 bases matching TRBD2. V was pared by 6 bases and J by 4 bases, with 5 bases of the junction left unmatched. The CDR3 is made up of 15 amino acids. Germline lookup yields CDR1 SGHTA and CDR2 FQGNSA. The CDR3 sequence is CASSSSGGAADTQYF. The CDR3 nucleotides read TGTGCCAGCAGTTCTAGCGGGGGGGCGGCAGATACGCAGTATTTT.

This clonotype qualifies as medium-sized. The rearrangement uses TRBV10-3 and TRBJ2-1; D might be TRBD1 (6 bases). V was clipped by 7 bases and J by 4 bases, with 17 bases between them. The CDR3 loop spans 15 amino acids. From germline, CDR1 is ENHRY and CDR2 SYGVKD. CDR3 sequence: CAITSLAGQYNEQFF. The CDR3 bases are TGTGCCATCACCTCACTCGCCGGACAGTACAATGAGCAGTTCTTC.

The genes are TRBV20-1 and TRBJ1-2; no clear D gene. Looked up from germline, CDR1 is DFQATT and CDR2 is SNEGSKA (reference sequence). V was cut by 2 bases and J by 12 bases, with 13 bases left in between. CDR3 size: 11 residues. CDR3 sequence (DNA): TGCAGTGCTAGAAATCTCACCTGGCACACCTTC. Translating it yields CSARNLTWHTF.

The chain links TRBV19 to TRBJ1-5, with TRBD1 identical over 8 bases. The CDR3 runs to 16 residues. Trimming removed 5 bases from V and 5 bases from J; junction bases left unmatched: 11. Looked up from germline, CDR1 is LNHDA and CDR2 is SQIVND (reference sequence). The CDR3 nucleotides read TGTGCCAGTAGTTCTCGAAGGACAGGGCGAGATCAGCCCCAGCATTTT. This encodes CASSSRRTGRDQPQHF.

This clonotype was observed many times. A much larger clone differs by one base, so this may be a read error. The chain employs TRBV7-9 and TRBJ2-3, with D perhaps given as TRBD1 or TRBD2 (5 bases each). Trimming took 8 bases from V and 0 from J, leaving 18 bases between them. This CDR3 spans 16 amino acids. Germline CDR1 SEHNR, CDR2 FQNEAQ (reference sequence). This CDR3 is CASEGDIGTSTDTQYF. DNA for the CDR3: TGTGCCAGCGAGGGAGATATCGGGACGAGCACAGATACGCAGTATTTT. The complete variable domain, with remaining parts taken from reference TRBV7-9 and TRBJ2-3, reads DTGVSQNPRHKITKRGQNVTFRCDPISEHNRLYWYRQTLGQGPEFLTYFQNEAQLEKSRLLSDRFSAERPKGSFSTLEIQRTEQGDSAMYLCASEGDIGTSTDTQYFGPGTRLTVL.

Of note for this clonotype: Its ends do not fully match the called genes, so a read error is possible. V usage is TRBV2 and J usage is TRBJ2-5; TRBD2 might be the D (7 bases). The CDR3 sequence is 15 residues long. The germline CDR1 and CDR2 sequences are SNHLY and FYNNEI. In nucleotides, the CDR3 is TGTGCCGGCAGAGGTGGGGGGGGCTTTGGGGAGACCCAGTACTTC. Translating gives CAGRGGGGFGETQYF.

The chain recombines TRBV19 with TRBJ1-2; 10 nucleotides agree with TRBD1. The J segment lost 1 base and the V segment lost 5 bases, leaving 7 bases of the junction unmatched. Germline V gene sequence: CDR1 LNHDA, CDR2 SQIVND (reference sequence). The CDR3 runs to 16 residues. The CDR3 here is CASSHLGQGHNYGYTF. CDR3 sequence (DNA): TGTGCCAGTAGTCACCTGGGACAGGGGCATAACTATGGCTACACCTTC.

At least ten counts were recorded for this clonotype. This chain joins TRBV4-1 and TRBJ1-6; D gene ambiguous. The length of the CDR3 is 16 residues. CDR1 and CDR2 from the germline V gene are MGHRA and YSYEKL. Trimming took off 0 bases at V and 8 bases at J, with 14 bases between the two ends. CDR3 bases: TGCGCCAGCAGCCAAGATGAGGCAGCCAGTTATTCACCCCTCCACTTT. Protein: CASSQDEAASYSPLHF.

This clonotype was seen ten or more times. CDR3 amino acids: CASSKRTPGLEKLFF. DNA for the CDR3: TGTGCCAGCAGTAAAAGGACGCCTGGTTTAGAAAAACTGTTTTTT. J is TRBJ1-4 and V is TRBV12-3 or TRBV12-4; D gene ambiguous. The CDR3 totals 15 residues. Between the trimmed V and J ends, which lost 5 bases and 8 bases, there was a span of 18 bases.

This clonotype was seen ten or more times. The rearrangement joins TRBV9 to TRBJ2-3; 8 bases are a match to TRBD2. The trim removed 1 base at V and 4 bases at J, leaving 11 bases unmatched. This CDR3 region has 17 residues. Per germline, CDR1 SGDLS and CDR2 YYNGEE. CDR3 residues: CASSVYGGGSPSDTQYF. The CDR3, as DNA: TGTGCCAGCAGCGTATATGGCGGGGGGTCGCCATCAGATACGCAGTATTTT. Looking up the rest from reference TRBV9 and TRBJ2-3 gives the full variable domain: DSGVTQTPKHLITATGQRVTLRCSPRSGDLSVYWYQQSLDQGLQFLIQYYNGEERAKGNILERFSAQQFPDLHSELNLSSLELGDSALYFCASSVYGGGSPSDTQYFGPGTRLTVL.

This clonotype has ten or more counts. The chain recombines TRBV10-1 with TRBJ2-2, with 11 bases that match TRBD2. This CDR3 comprises 14 residues. With 8 bases clipped from V and 3 bases from J, the junction kept 2 bases outside the gene matches. Germline V gives CDR1 WNHNN, CDR2 SYGVQD (reference sequence). In nucleotides, the CDR3 is TGCGCCAGCTCACTAGCGGGGGACACCGGGGAGCTGTTTTTT. Its protein product is CASSLAGDTGELFF.

CDR3 nucleotides: TGTGCCATCAGTGACCTACTAGCGGGGGGTAAATCCTACGAGCAGTACTTC. Protein: CAISDLLAGGKSYEQYF. The gene calls are TRBV10-3 and TRBJ2-7; 12 bases line up with TRBD2. Germline CDR1 is ENHRY and CDR2 is SYGVKD. V shed 3 bases, J shed 1 base, and the junction held 7 bases outside the gene matches. The CDR3 spans 17 residues.

V is TRBV6-5 and J is TRBJ2-7; possibly TRBD1 or TRBD2 for D (5 bases each). V lost 2 bases, J lost 0 bases, and 8 bases lay in between. This CDR3 is built from 14 residues. From germline, CDR1 is MNHEY and CDR2 SVGAGI. CDR3 sequence (DNA): TGTGCCAGCAGTTACGAGGGGAGCTCCTACGAGCAGTACTTC. Protein product: CASSYEGSSYEQYF.

This clonotype was observed once. The rearrangement joins TRBV20-1 to TRBJ2-1; 9 bases align to TRBD1. V was clipped by 7 bases and J by 8 bases; unmatched bases: 9. This CDR3 spans 13 amino acids. Germline V CDR1 and CDR2: DFQATT, SNEGSKA (reference sequence). The CDR3 nucleotides read TGCAGTGTAGAACAGGGGGCGGTGGATGAGCAGTTCTTC. Translation: CSVEQGAVDEQFF.

This clonotype showed up many times. V is TRBV4-1 and J is TRBJ2-7; no reliable D call. This CDR3 comprises 12 residues. V dropped 2 bases and J dropped 7 bases, with 9 bases sitting between them. CDR1 is MGHRA, CDR2 YSYEKL, per germline. CDR3 DNA sequence: TGCGCCAGCAGCCAATTGGCGCGGGAGCAGTACTTC. It is translated as CASSQLAREQYF.

The rearrangement links TRBV19 to TRBJ2-3; D is perhaps TRBD2 (5 bases). CDR1 is LNHDA, CDR2 SQIVND, per germline (reference sequence). V dropped 6 bases and J dropped 1 base, with 14 bases sitting between them. The CDR3 runs to 15 residues. The DNA of the CDR3 is TGTGCCAGTAGAGGATCTAGCAGCCGCACAGATACGCAGTATTTT. The encoded protein is CASRGSSSRTDTQYF.

Note on this clonotype: The missing conserved phenylalanine or tryptophan at the end of this CDR3 makes a read error likely. No DNA is shown, since the ends of the CDR3 on it are uncertain; the CDR3 is the one TCRdb lists. V and J are TRBV15 and TRBJ2-4. Per germline, CDR1 LNHNV and CDR2 YYDKDF (reference sequence). The CDR3 region is 8 residues in length, termini included. The CDR3 region is CATSRDFL.

This clonotype has a count of ten or more. The chain joins TRBV3-1 to TRBJ2-3, with 7 bases identical to TRBD2. The CDR3 is 15 amino acids. Trimming took 6 bases from V and 2 from J; bases not matched to a gene: 8. CDR1 is LGHDT and CDR2 is YNNKEL in the germline V gene (reference sequence). The CDR3 spells CASRPGGSYTDTQYF. CDR3 nucleotide sequence: TGTGCCAGCAGACCTGGCGGGAGCTACACAGATACGCAGTATTTT.

This sequence joins TRBV12-5 and TRBJ1-5; the D is unclear. V was trimmed by 3 bases and J by 0 bases, leaving 9 bases between them. CDR1 is LGHNT and CDR2 is FRNRAP in the germline V gene. The length of the CDR3 is 15 residues. The CDR3 spells CASGLGPYSNQPQHF. The CDR3 nucleotides are TGTGCTAGTGGTTTAGGGCCGTATAGCAATCAGCCCCAGCATTTT.

This clonotype was seen repeatedly, ten times or more. V is TRBV19 and J is TRBJ2-2; TRBD2 aligns across 8 bases. J was trimmed by 6 bases and V by 5 bases; bases with no gene match: 11. CDR1 LNHDA and CDR2 SQIVND come from the germline V gene (reference sequence). The CDR3 extends over 16 amino acids. CDR3 in amino acids: CASSGIAGISAGELFF. The CDR3 nucleotides read TGTGCCAGTAGTGGAATAGCGGGAATCTCGGCCGGGGAGCTGTTTTTT.

This clonotype was detected once. An end of the junction differs from the germline gene, which may be a read error. The CDR3 nucleotides read TGCGTCAGCAGCCAAGACTCGTTGGGACTGAGCACAGATACGCTGTATTTT. As protein: CVSSQDSLGLSTDTLYF. V and J are TRBV4-1 and TRBJ2-3; possible D gene TRBD2, 6 bases. Germline V lookup: CDR1 MGHRA, CDR2 YSYEKL. The CDR3 is 17 residues long.

About this clonotype: The CDR3 ends on some other residue instead of the conserved phenylalanine or tryptophan, so this is likely a read error. J is TRBJ1-5 and V is TRBV4-3; D unclear. This CDR3 contains 14 residues. Germline V CDR1 and CDR2: LGHNA, YSLEER. The CDR3 bases are TGCGCCAGCAGCCAAGTAGGTTACAATCAGCTCCAGCATCTT. Protein sequence: CASSQVGYNQLQHL.

In its sample, this clonotype was seen many times. DNA for the CDR3: TGTGCCAGCTCACCCTCAGATACGCAGTATTTT. Its protein is CASSPSDTQYF. The V gene is TRBV18, the J gene TRBJ2-3; no clear D. Germline V lookup: CDR1 KGHSH, CDR2 LQKENI. V shed 3 bases and J shed 4 bases, with 2 bases lying between them. This CDR3 region has 11 residues.

Note on this clonotype: One end of the junction is discordant with germline, which a read error may explain. The V gene is TRBV10-1, the J gene TRBJ2-3; 7 nucleotides align to TRBD1. The CDR3 consists of 16 residues. The germline V gene has CDR1 WNHNN and CDR2 SYGVQD (reference sequence). This CDR3 reads CASSESTGPSTDTRYF. CDR3 DNA: TGCGCCAGCAGTGAGTCGACAGGGCCTAGCACAGATACGCGGTATTTT.

The chain combines TRBV29-1 with TRBJ2-3; tentatively, D is TRBD2 (5 bases). There are 13 residues in the CDR3. CDR1 and CDR2 (germline): SQVTM, ANQGSEA. V lost 4 bases to trimming and J lost 11 bases, with 19 bases between them. This CDR3 is CSVAGGPYNEQYF. CDR3 coding DNA: TGCAGCGTTGCGGGCGGGCCGTACAATGAGCAGTATTTT.